What follows are 23 T cell receptor beta chains derived from one specimen sequenced in a study of shared clonotypes between healthy human individuals. The protocol was immunoSEQ multiplex PCR, while the TCRdb copy is restricted to in-frame clones and leaves out a portion. Here the sample spans some 1,100,000 clones, around 82% being singletons. Material: memory CD4+ T cells from PBMCs. Described subset: CD45RA-negative fraction. These receptor sequences come from a man aged 18 to 30 in good health. Some clones in this sample may be carry-over from other donors' samples.

This chain links TRBV27 with TRBJ2-5; D possibly corresponds to TRBD2 (7 bases). The CDR3 totals 13 residues. The V gene lost 6 bases and the J gene lost 5 bases, with 13 bases spanning the gap. Germline V gene lookup returns CDR1 MNHEY and CDR2 SMNVEV (reference sequence). The CDR3 is CASRVQGGETQYF. CDR3 DNA sequence: TGTGCCAGCAGAGTACAGGGAGGGGAGACCCAGTACTTC.

This chain links TRBV21-1 with TRBJ2-7; TRBD1, as called in the table, went unchecked against the DNA. TRBV21-1 is listed as a pseudogene. This CDR3 contains 13 residues. Written as DNA, the CDR3 is TGTGCCAGCAGCACCACAGATCCCTACGAGCAGTACTTC. Its protein is CASSTTDPYEQYF.

The chain links TRBV11-2 to TRBJ1-5; 8 positions match TRBD1. This CDR3 contains 17 residues. CDR1 is SGHAT and CDR2 is FQNNGV in the germline V gene. The V and J ends lost 5 bases and 0 bases, in that order; junction bases with no gene match: 9. Here the CDR3 reads CASSTTGAGRSNQPQHF. The CDR3 DNA reads TGTGCCAGCAGCACGACAGGGGCTGGGCGTAGCAATCAGCCCCAGCATTTT.

The chain joins TRBV19 to TRBJ1-2; D is ambiguous. Trimming removed 3 bases from V and 2 bases from J, with 7 bases in between. CDR3 length: 13 residues. Germline CDR1 and CDR2: LNHDA and SQIVND (reference sequence). CDR3 in amino acids: CASSMVQNYGYTF. The DNA of the CDR3 is TGTGCCAGTAGTATGGTACAGAACTATGGCTACACCTTC.

This chain connects TRBV7-3 to TRBJ2-1; 9 bases are a match to TRBD2. The germline V gene encodes CDR1 SGHTA and CDR2 FQGTGA. V was pared by 5 bases and J by 3 bases, with 5 bases of the junction left unmatched. The CDR3 sequence is 15 residues long. In DNA, the CDR3 is TGTGCCAGCAGCCCGGGTAGCGGGAGCTACAATGAGCAGTTCTTC. The encoded protein is CASSPGSGSYNEQFF.

The chain couples TRBV5-6 to TRBJ2-7; the match to TRBD2 covers 7 bases. The CDR3 is 14 amino acids. Looked up from germline, CDR1 is SGHDT and CDR2 is YYEEEE. V trimming: 4 bases; J trimming: 2 bases; junction bases outside the gene matches: 6. The DNA of the CDR3 is TGTGCCAGCAGCCTAGTCGGGAGGACCTACGAGCAGTACTTC. It codes for CASSLVGRTYEQYF.

With respect to this clone: Other nucleotide sequences from this sample produce the same CDR3. This chain links TRBV14 with TRBJ2-1; the match to TRBD2 covers 9 bases. Germline V gives CDR1 SGHDN, CDR2 FVKESK. The V and J ends lost 1 base and 4 bases, in that order; junction bases with no gene match: 2. CDR3 length: 15 residues. The CDR3 sequence is CASSQALAGYNEQFF. CDR3 bases: TGTGCCAGCAGCCAAGCACTAGCGGGTTACAATGAGCAGTTCTTC.

The chain recombines TRBV7-3 with TRBJ1-1, with a tentative D call TRBD1 (6 bases). The ends were cut back, 1 base at V and 5 bases at J, with 8 bases in the middle. In germline, CDR1 is SGHTA, CDR2 FQGTGA. The CDR3 has 13 residues. The CDR3 DNA sequence: TGTGCCAGCAGCTTAAATCAGGGGACTGAAGCTTTCTTT. It is translated as CASSLNQGTEAFF.

The chain is built from TRBV6-6 and TRBJ2-1; D is undetermined. The ends were cut back, 8 bases at V and 7 bases at J, with 12 bases in the middle. This CDR3 region has 12 residues. Germline assignment: CDR1 MNHNY and CDR2 SVGAGI (reference sequence). The CDR3 DNA reads as TGTGCCAGCCGCCCGGAAGGGAATGAGCAGTTCTTC. Protein product: CASRPEGNEQFF.

The chain joins TRBV27 to TRBJ2-2; TRBD2 agrees at 15 bases. Trimming cost V 6 bases and J 5 bases; bases outside gene matches: 10. Germline loops: CDR1 MNHEY, CDR2 SMNVEV (reference sequence). CDR3 length equals 18 residues. The CDR3 protein is CASRKQGLAGGRTGELFF. The DNA for the CDR3 is TGTGCCAGCAGAAAACAGGGACTAGCGGGAGGTCGAACCGGGGAGCTGTTTTTT.

The V call is TRBV7-2, the J call TRBJ1-5; D remains ambiguous. The germline gives CDR1 SGHTA, CDR2 FQGNSA. CDR3 length: 15 amino acids. Trimming removed 3 bases at V and 1 base at J, with 10 bases between. Written as DNA, the CDR3 is TGTGCCAGCAGCTTCCACGGGAGCAGCAATCAGCCCCAGCATTTT. This codes for CASSFHGSSNQPQHF.

This rearrangement joins TRBV11-2 to TRBJ2-1; 12 bases align to TRBD2. The V and J ends lost 1 base and 6 bases, in that order; junction bases with no gene match: 1. Germline CDR1 is SGHAT and CDR2 is FQNNGV. This CDR3 has 15 residues. The CDR3 sequence is CASSLAGLAGNEQFF. DNA for the CDR3: TGTGCCAGCAGCTTAGCGGGACTAGCGGGCAATGAGCAGTTCTTC.

This clone showed up just a few times. The V call is TRBV7-2, the J call TRBJ1-1; D gene uncertain. This CDR3 is built from 13 residues. The germline V and J ends were trimmed by 2 bases and 4 bases, with 8 bases remaining between them. Per the germline V gene, CDR1 is SGHTA and CDR2 is FQGNSA. The CDR3 DNA reads TGTGCCAGCAGCTTACGGCCTCCCACTGAAGCTTTCTTT. It encodes CASSLRPPTEAFF. Complete variable domain (other parts from reference TRBV7-2 and TRBJ1-1): GAGVSQSPSNKVTEKGKDVELRCDPISGHTALYWYRQSLGQGLEFLIYFQGNSAPDKSGLPSDRFSAERTGGSVSTLTIQRTQQEDSAVYLCASSLRPPTEAFFGQGTRLTVV.

This clone appeared a few times. The chain is built from TRBV6-4 and TRBJ1-4; D perhaps matches TRBD1 (6 bases). The CDR3 is 15 residues long. CDR1 and CDR2 from the germline V gene are MRHNA and SNTAGT. CDR3 region: CDQRRGGALNEKLFF. The CDR3 DNA is TGTGACCAGAGACGGGGGGGCGCCCTTAATGAAAAACTGTTTTTT.

The chain carries TRBV5-1 and TRBJ1-4; TRBD1 is a possible D gene (6 bases). CDR3 length: 15 residues. Trimming took off 0 bases at V and 3 bases at J, with 9 bases between the two ends. Germline V gene lookup returns CDR1 SGHRS and CDR2 YFSETQ. The CDR3 spells CASSLEGQSNEKLFF. As DNA, the CDR3 is TGCGCCAGCAGCTTGGAAGGACAGTCTAATGAAAAACTGTTTTTT.

The chain carries TRBV19 and TRBJ1-4, with D perhaps TRBD1 (6 bases). Germline CDR1 reads LNHDA; CDR2 reads SQIVND (reference sequence). The CDR3 has 14 amino acids. Trimming removed 2 bases from V and 8 bases from J, with 12 bases in between. The CDR3 coding sequence is TGTGCCAGTAGTATATTCCGGGACACCGAAAAACTGTTTTTT. Translated, it gives CASSIFRDTEKLFF.

This clone was counted a few times. The chain carries TRBV14 and TRBJ2-1; D ambiguous. Germline CDR1 SGHDN, CDR2 FVKESK. V lost 5 bases and J 1 base, leaving 0 bases between the germline ends. The CDR3 sequence is 11 residues long. The CDR3 reads CASSSYNEQFF. CDR3 DNA: TGTGCCAGCAGCTCCTACAATGAGCAGTTCTTC.

The J gene is TRBJ2-7, the V gene TRBV28; a weak D match, TRBD1 (6 bases). Germline CDR1 MDHEN, CDR2 SYDVKM. V dropped 4 bases and J dropped 0 bases, with 16 bases sitting between them. CDR3 size: 16 residues. CDR3 sequence: CASSSATLGASYEQYF. The CDR3 coding sequence is TGTGCCAGCAGTTCGGCGACGTTGGGGGCCTCCTACGAGCAGTACTTC.

This clone appeared a single time. The chain employs TRBV30 and TRBJ1-5; D possibly corresponds to TRBD1 (6 bases). The V gene's germline CDR1 is GTSNPN and CDR2 SVGIG (reference sequence). CDR3 size: 15 residues. V lost 3 bases, J lost 4 bases, and 16 bases lay in between. The CDR3 DNA reads as TGTGCCTGGAGCCCCGGCGGGGGGCGTAATCAGCCCCAGCATTTT. As protein: CAWSPGGGRNQPQHF.

The rearrangement uses TRBV6-1 and TRBJ2-1, with 7 nucleotides matching TRBD2. Germline-derived CDR1 and CDR2 are MNHNS and SASEGT. The CDR3 spans 15 residues. The ends lost 6 bases at V and 10 bases at J; junction bases unmatched: 15. The CDR3: CASRVVHGGGSEQFF. In DNA, the CDR3 is TGTGCCAGCAGGGTAGTCCATGGCGGGGGTTCGGAGCAGTTCTTC.

The chain recombines TRBV28 with TRBJ2-7; D assignment may be TRBD1 or TRBD2 (5 bases each). The V end lost 5 bases, the J end lost 0 bases, and 17 bases lay between the germline ends. The germline V gene has CDR1 MDHEN and CDR2 SYDVKM. The CDR3 runs 16 residues. This CDR3 reads CASSVTGGASSYEQYF. In nucleotides, the CDR3 is TGTGCCAGCAGTGTCACTGGGGGAGCAAGCTCCTACGAGCAGTACTTC.

The chain uses TRBV28 and TRBJ1-2; maybe TRBD1 (5 bases). The CDR3 is 14 residues long. Germline CDR1 is MDHEN and CDR2 is SYDVKM. The V end was cut by 9 bases, the J end by 8 bases, with 22 bases between. In DNA form, the CDR3 reads TGTGCCAGTTGGGTCGCGGGGCAGGCCTTGGGCTACACCTTC. Encoded protein: CASWVAGQALGYTF.

The V gene is TRBV7-9, the J gene TRBJ2-7, with 9 bases that match TRBD1. With 4 bases clipped from V and 3 bases from J, the junction kept 10 bases outside the gene matches. This CDR3 contains 16 residues. Germline V gene sequence: CDR1 SEHNR, CDR2 FQNEAQ (reference sequence). The CDR3: CASSSRAGQGIYEQYF. DNA for the CDR3: TGTGCCAGCAGCTCTAGAGCGGGACAGGGAATCTACGAGCAGTACTTC.